This T cell receptor (beta chain) was documented in a study of blood T cell repertoires in COVID-19. Study background: Samples of COVID-19 (acute and convalescent) were obtained from the United States, Italy and Spain. PBMCs, B-cell-depleted T cells, or T cells provided the cDNA or gDNA that made up the material.

In the original workflow: Estimation of nucleated cell counts relied on the amplification of reference gene primers. Method: immunoSEQ multiplex PCR; TCRdb's copy keeps in-frame clones and lacks some. V and J calls plus clone size are reproduced from that table; the DNA served to infer D and trimming. The sample holds more than 100,000 clones; 70% to 85% are singletons and the top ten take roughly 17%. Germline CDR1 reads MNHEY; CDR2 reads SVGEGT. The germline V and J ends were trimmed by 4 bases and 0 bases, with 12 bases remaining between them. This CDR3 has 15 residues. This clone has a single count.

This TCR was recovered from a woman older than 75 with acute or convalescent COVID-19. This chain links TRBV6-2 or TRBV6-3 with TRBJ1-1; D not certain. The sequencing input was peripheral blood. The CDR3 DNA follows: TGTGCCAGCAGTTCAGGAGGTGTCATGAACACTGAAGCTTTCTTT. Its protein is CASSSGGVMNTEAFF.